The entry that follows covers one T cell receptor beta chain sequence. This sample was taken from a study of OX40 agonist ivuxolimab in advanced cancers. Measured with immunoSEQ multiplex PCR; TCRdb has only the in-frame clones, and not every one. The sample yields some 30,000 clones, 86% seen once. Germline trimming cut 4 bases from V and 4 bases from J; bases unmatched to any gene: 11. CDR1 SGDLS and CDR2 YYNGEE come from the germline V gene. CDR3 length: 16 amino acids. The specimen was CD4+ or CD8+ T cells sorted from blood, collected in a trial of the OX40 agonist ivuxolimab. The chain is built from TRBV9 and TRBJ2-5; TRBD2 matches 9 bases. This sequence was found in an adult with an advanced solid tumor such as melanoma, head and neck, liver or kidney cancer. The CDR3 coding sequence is TGTGCCAGCAGCTCTAGGTTAGCGGGAGTTGGAGAGACCCAGTACTTC. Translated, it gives CASSSRLAGVGETQYF.